Following are 23 T cell receptor beta chains from one sample sequenced in a study of T cell responses to AZD1222 COVID-19 vaccine. TCRdb's table, derived via immunoSEQ multiplex PCR, lists solely in-frame clones and lacks some. The table lists about 120,000 clones, just over 90% of them singletons. The specimen comprised peripheral blood, sampled on day 0 of AZD1222 vaccination. All receptors derive from an adult in good health.

The rearrangement uses TRBV27 and TRBJ2-7; D is perhaps TRBD1 (6 bases). This CDR3 contains 13 residues. In germline, CDR1 is MNHEY, CDR2 SMNVEV (reference sequence). Trimming cost V 4 bases and J 4 bases, with 11 bases left between them. DNA for the CDR3: TGTGCCAGCAGTTACTTACAGGGTTACGAGCAGTACTTC. It is translated as CASSYLQGYEQYF.

The CDR3 DNA reads TGTGCCATCAGCAACGGGGGTAGCGGGACATACAATGAGCAGTTCTTC. Its protein is CAISNGGSGTYNEQFF. The V call is TRBV10-3, the J call TRBJ2-1; 8 bases fit TRBD2. CDR1 and CDR2 (germline): ENHRY, SYGVKD. The CDR3 loop spans 16 amino acids. Losses at the gene ends were 6 bases for V and 4 bases for J; bases not matched to a gene: 11.

The rearrangement links TRBV4-2 to TRBJ2-7; 7 positions agree with TRBD2. V shed 0 bases, J shed 0 bases, and the junction held 11 bases outside the gene matches. There are 18 residues in the CDR3. CDR1 LGHNA and CDR2 YNFKEQ come from the germline V gene. This CDR3 reads CASSQESALADLSYEQYF. DNA for the CDR3: TGTGCCAGCAGCCAAGAGTCCGCCCTAGCGGACCTCTCCTACGAGCAGTACTTC.

This CDR3 is CASSYSGQGNQPQHF. The CDR3 DNA reads as TGTGCCAGCAGTTACTCGGGTCAGGGCAATCAGCCCCAGCATTTT. The chain couples TRBV6-2 or TRBV6-3 to TRBJ1-5; D is unclear. V dropped 0 bases and J dropped 2 bases, with 8 bases sitting between them. There are 15 residues in the CDR3. Germline assignment: CDR1 MNHEY and CDR2 SVGEGT.

The V and J genes are TRBV11-2 and TRBJ1-1, with D possibly TRBD1 on 5 matching bases. CDR3 length: 15 amino acids. Germline CDR1 SGHAT, CDR2 FQNNGV. V was trimmed by 2 bases and J by 5 bases, leaving 15 bases between them. The CDR3: CASSLYQGEGTEAFF. CDR3 DNA: TGTGCCAGCAGCTTATATCAGGGAGAGGGAACTGAAGCTTTCTTT.

This clone came up a few times. The rearrangement uses TRBV7-8 and TRBJ2-7; D may be TRBD2 (5 bases). CDR1 SGHVS and CDR2 FQNEAQ come from the germline V gene. V shed 5 bases and J shed 0 bases, with 11 bases lying between them. The CDR3 runs to 14 residues. CDR3 in DNA: TGTGCCAGCAGCCAAAGGACTGACTCCTACGAGCAGTACTTC. This encodes CASSQRTDSYEQYF.

This chain joins TRBV7-9 and TRBJ1-5; no firm D call. CDR1 and CDR2 from the germline V gene are SEHNR and FQNEAQ (reference sequence). The CDR3 spans 13 residues. Trimming removed 4 bases from V and 7 bases from J, with 11 bases in between. As DNA, the CDR3 is TGTGCCAGCAGCTGGGTTCGTGGACAGCCCCAGCATTTT. Its protein is CASSWVRGQPQHF.

The V call is TRBV27, the J call TRBJ1-6, with TRBD1 matching 7 bases. CDR3 length equals 15 residues. Germline V gene lookup returns CDR1 MNHEY and CDR2 SMNVEV (reference sequence). V lost 4 bases to trimming and J lost 11 bases; unmatched junction nucleotides: 11. CDR3 residues: CASSSGTGVTTPLHF. The DNA for the CDR3 is TGTGCCAGCAGTTCTGGAACAGGGGTTACGACACCCCTCCACTTT.

The chain is built from TRBV3-1 (or the pseudogene TRBV3-2) and TRBJ1-5; 11 nucleotides align to TRBD1. This CDR3 comprises 15 residues. Germline trimming cut 4 bases from V and 4 bases from J; bases unmatched to any gene: 3. Looked up from germline, CDR1 is LGHDT and CDR2 is YNNKEL (reference sequence). CDR3: CASSRGTGGNQPQHF. The CDR3 nucleotides are TGTGCCAGCAGCCGTGGGACAGGGGGAAATCAGCCCCAGCATTTT.

The rearrangement links TRBV12-5 to TRBJ2-5; no reliable D call. The CDR3 length is 11 residues. Trimming removed 1 base at V and 4 bases at J, with 1 base between. Germline V gene data show CDR1 as LGHNT and CDR2 as FRNRAP. The CDR3 spells CASGLAETQYF. For the CDR3, the DNA is TGTGCTAGTGGTTTGGCAGAGACCCAGTACTTC.

This clone was recorded once. The rearrangement uses TRBV28 and TRBJ2-7; D is uncertain. Germline lookup yields CDR1 MDHEN and CDR2 SYDVKM. There are 9 residues in the CDR3. V was shortened by 5 bases and J by 6 bases, with 2 bases between the two germline ends. CDR3 sequence: CASSSEQYF. Written as DNA, the CDR3 is TGTGCCAGCAGTAGCGAGCAGTACTTC.

CDR3 protein: CAWRKTGPYGYTF. The CDR3 region has the DNA TGTGCCTGGAGGAAGACAGGGCCCTATGGCTACACCTTC. The J gene is TRBJ1-2, the V gene TRBV30; 7 positions match TRBD1. The CDR3 length is 13 residues. J was trimmed by 4 bases and V by 3 bases; bases with no gene match: 5. Germline V gene data show CDR1 as GTSNPN and CDR2 as SVGIG (reference sequence).

The rearrangement uses TRBV3-1 (or the pseudogene TRBV3-2) and TRBJ1-2, with D unclear. The germline CDR1 and CDR2 sequences are LGHDT and YNNKEL (reference sequence). Trimming removed 7 bases at V and 5 bases at J, with 11 bases between. This CDR3 region has 12 residues. The CDR3 DNA is TGTGCCAGCACCTATCTCCCTTATGGCTACACCTTC. It yields the protein CASTYLPYGYTF.

This chain links TRBV7-8 with TRBJ2-3, with TRBD2 matching over 11 bases. The CDR3 contains 18 residues. V shed 0 bases and J 0 bases; nucleotides not matched to a gene: 5. The germline V gene encodes CDR1 SGHVS and CDR2 FQNEAQ. DNA for the CDR3: TGTGCCAGCAGCTTAGCGGCTAGCGGGGGGTTTAGCACAGATACGCAGTATTTT. Amino acids: CASSLAASGGFSTDTQYF. Variable domain in full (rest from reference TRBV7-8 and TRBJ2-3): GAGVSQSPRYKVAKRGQDVALRCDPISGHVSLFWYQQALGQGPEFLTYFQNEAQLDKSGLPSDRFFAERPEGSVSTLKIQRTQQEDSAVYLCASSLAASGGFSTDTQYFGPGTRLTVL.

The V call is TRBV19, the J call TRBJ1-1; 7 bases line up with TRBD1. CDR3 size: 16 residues. Germline V gene lookup returns CDR1 LNHDA and CDR2 SQIVND (reference sequence). Trimming removed 2 bases from V and 0 bases from J; junction bases left unmatched: 6. CDR3 sequence reads: CASSIRTGPMNTEAFF. In DNA form, the CDR3 reads TGTGCCAGTAGTATACGGACAGGACCCATGAACACTGAAGCTTTCTTT.

This rearrangement joins TRBV7-2 to TRBJ1-1; D gene uncertain. The CDR3 spans 13 residues. V was shortened by 5 bases and J by 1 base, with 8 bases between the two germline ends. CDR1 is SGHTA, CDR2 FQGNSA, per germline. The CDR3 here is CASSTKKNTEAFF. The DNA of the CDR3 is TGTGCCAGCAGCACTAAAAAGAACACTGAAGCTTTCTTT.

The V call is TRBV28, the J call TRBJ1-3; tentative D call: TRBD1 (6 bases). V gave up 3 bases and J gave up 3 bases, with 15 bases separating them. Germline values: CDR1 MDHEN, CDR2 SYDVKM. CDR3 length equals 16 residues. The DNA of the CDR3 is TGTGCCAGCAGTTTTGGCGCAGGGGTAGGTGGAAACACCATATATTTT. It encodes CASSFGAGVGGNTIYF.

The J gene is TRBJ2-5, the V gene TRBV5-1; 7 bases align to TRBD1. Trimming took 0 bases from V and 0 from J; bases not matched to a gene: 5. This CDR3 spans 16 amino acids. Germline V CDR1 and CDR2: SGHRS, YFSETQ. The CDR3 region is CASSLVTGEYQETQYF. CDR3 DNA: TGCGCCAGCAGCTTGGTTACAGGGGAATACCAAGAGACCCAGTACTTC.

The V and J genes are TRBV18 and TRBJ2-7, with TRBD1 identical over 9 bases. CDR3 length equals 15 residues. V lost 2 bases, J lost 6 bases, and 8 bases stayed unmatched. Looked up from germline, CDR1 is KGHSH and CDR2 is LQKENI. The CDR3 loop is CASSPTRQGGGEQYF. The DNA for the CDR3 is TGTGCCAGCTCACCAACCCGACAGGGGGGGGGCGAGCAGTACTTC. Combining the CDR3 with reference TRBV18 and TRBJ2-7 gives the whole variable domain NAGVMQNPRHLVRRRGQEARLRCSPMKGHSHVYWYRQLPEEGLKFMVYLQKENIIDESGMPKERFSAEFPKEGPSILRIQQVVRGDSAAYFCASSPTRQGGGEQYFGPGTRLTVT.

This chain joins TRBV30 and TRBJ2-7; D might be TRBD1 or TRBD2, each matching 6 bases. CDR1 GTSNPN and CDR2 SVGIG come from the germline V gene (reference sequence). The CDR3 totals 13 residues. The ends were cut back, 4 bases at V and 2 bases at J, with 12 bases in the middle. The CDR3 reads CAWKGGMTYEQYF. The CDR3, as DNA: TGTGCCTGGAAGGGGGGAATGACCTACGAGCAGTACTTC.

In this sample, this clone turned up once. The rearrangement joins TRBV7-2 to TRBJ1-1; D perhaps matches TRBD1 (6 bases). Germline V gene sequence: CDR1 SGHTA, CDR2 FQGNSA. The CDR3 is 17 amino acids. Deletions cut 6 bases from V and 1 base from J, with 21 bases between. Here the CDR3 reads CASRLSFLGTKNTEAFF. The CDR3 coding sequence is TGTGCCAGCAGGTTAAGCTTTCTCGGGACAAAGAACACTGAAGCTTTCTTT.

V and J are TRBV28 and TRBJ1-2; weak D call: TRBD1 (5 bases). Germline V gene sequence: CDR1 MDHEN, CDR2 SYDVKM. CDR3 length: 13 residues. V lost 1 base and J 4 bases, leaving 7 bases between the germline ends. CDR3 in amino acids: CASSLLGLYGYTF. The DNA for the CDR3 is TGTGCCAGCAGTTTATTGGGGCTCTATGGCTACACCTTC.

The V gene is TRBV23-1, the J gene TRBJ1-2; no reliable D call. TRBV23-1 is classed as an ORF, of uncertain function. This CDR3 is built from 12 residues. V lost 7 bases and J lost 5, with 11 bases in between. The CDR3 region is CASNRPTYGYTF. In DNA form, the CDR3 reads TGCGCCAGCAATAGACCTACTTATGGCTACACCTTC.